This entry lists 25 T cell receptor beta chains sequenced from one sample in a study of shared clonotypes between healthy human individuals. Measured with immunoSEQ multiplex PCR; TCRdb has only the in-frame clones, and not every one. The sample holds fewer than 1.4 million clones, approximately 80% seen once. Sequenced input: memory CD4+ T cells from PBMCs. Subset described: CD45RA-negative fraction. These receptors were obtained from a man younger than 35 in good health. Some clones in this sample may be carry-over from other donors' samples.

The rearrangement uses TRBV25-1 and TRBJ2-5, with D perhaps matching TRBD2 (6 bases). The tail of the sequence fits TRBJ2-7 better, so the J call may be wrong. This CDR3 is 13 amino acids long. CDR1 is MGHDK, CDR2 SYGVNS, per germline. The chain's CDR3 is CASSAGDGYEQYF. The CDR3 DNA sequence: TGTGCCAGCAGTGCGGGAGATGGATACGAGCAGTACTTC.

Turning to this clone: The sample carries other DNA sequences with the same CDR3. This sequence joins TRBV11-2 and TRBJ2-1, with D perhaps TRBD1 or TRBD2 (5 bases each). From germline, CDR1 is SGHAT and CDR2 FQNNGV. CDR3 length: 15 residues. With 5 bases removed from V and 0 bases from J, the gap between germline ends came to 11 bases. As DNA, the CDR3 is TGTGCCAGCAGCCCCGGGGCGAGCTCCTACAATGAGCAGTTCTTC. Protein sequence: CASSPGASSYNEQFF.

The genes are TRBV18 and TRBJ2-5; the match to TRBD1 covers 10 bases. The J segment lost 4 bases and the V segment lost 6 bases, leaving 8 bases of the junction unmatched. In germline, CDR1 is KGHSH, CDR2 LQKENI. CDR3 length equals 15 residues. The DNA for the CDR3 is TGTGCCAGCTCCCAAAGACAGGGGGCAGGAGAGACCCAGTACTTC. Its protein is CASSQRQGAGETQYF.

The DNA of the CDR3 is TGTGCCAGCACCGCAAGGGGGGACTTAAACTATGGCTACACCTTC. It yields the protein CASTARGDLNYGYTF. The chain has TRBV6-1 and TRBJ1-2; D may be TRBD1 (6 bases). The germline V gene encodes CDR1 MNHNS and CDR2 SASEGT. The CDR3 consists of 15 residues. Trimming cost V 7 bases and J 2 bases, with 17 bases left between them.

This chain connects TRBV9 to TRBJ1-5; no firm D call. Germline V gene sequence: CDR1 SGDLS, CDR2 YYNGEE. The CDR3 runs 15 residues. The V end lost 0 bases, the J end lost 6 bases, and 13 bases lay between the germline ends. The CDR3 loop reads CASSVDDSARQPQHF. CDR3 DNA sequence: TGTGCCAGCAGCGTAGACGACTCAGCCCGTCAGCCCCAGCATTTT.

The rearrangement joins TRBV28 to TRBJ2-7; no definite D call. The CDR3 loop spans 12 amino acids. Germline CDR1 and CDR2: MDHEN and SYDVKM. Trimming shortened V by 3 bases and J by 4 bases, and 7 bases separated the two germline ends. In DNA, the CDR3 is TGTGCCAGCAGTTTGGTGCTTTACGAGCAGTACTTC. Translated, it gives CASSLVLYEQYF.

The chain is built from TRBV28 and TRBJ1-5; no reliable D call. Germline-derived CDR1 and CDR2 are MDHEN and SYDVKM. This CDR3 has 17 residues. The V end lost 1 base, the J end lost 0 bases, and 13 bases lay between the germline ends. The CDR3 reads CASSLFRTAYSNQPQHF. The CDR3 DNA is TGTGCCAGCAGTTTATTCCGAACAGCATATAGCAATCAGCCCCAGCATTTT.

This clone was counted at least ten times. DNA of the CDR3: TGTGCCATCAAAGAAGGACTAGCGGGAGACACGCAGTATTTT. Translating it yields CAIKEGLAGDTQYF. The chain employs TRBV10-3 and TRBJ2-3, with 13 bases fitting TRBD2. Germline lookup yields CDR1 ENHRY and CDR2 SYGVKD. The CDR3 is 14 residues long. Unmatched junction bases numbered 7, after V lost 7 bases and J lost 9 bases.

The chain joins TRBV1 to TRBJ2-5; the D segment call TRBD2 is taken from the table without a DNA check. TRBV1 is labeled a pseudogene. The CDR3 contains 19 residues. The CDR3 spells CTSSQPIASGTSGQETQYF. CDR3 nucleotides: TGCACCAGCAGCCAACCTATTGCTTCCGGGACTAGCGGGCAAGAGACCCAGTACTTC.

The rearrangement uses TRBV6-1 and TRBJ2-5; no definite D call. Trimming left V 3 bases short and J 1 base short, with 21 bases between. CDR1 is MNHNS and CDR2 is SASEGT in the germline V gene. The length of the CDR3 is 18 residues. The CDR3 DNA reads TGTGCCAGCAGTGACAACCTTCGAGGAATTTGGGGCCAAGAGACCCAGTACTTC. This encodes CASSDNLRGIWGQETQYF.

The chain couples TRBV28 to TRBJ1-1; no definite D call. Germline V gene sequence: CDR1 MDHEN, CDR2 SYDVKM. The V and J ends lost 2 bases and 11 bases respectively, with 21 bases between them. The CDR3 has 15 residues. As DNA, the CDR3 is TGTGCCAGCAGTTTAGGGAAGGAGCTTATTTTCCCGGCTTTCTTT. Translated, it gives CASSLGKELIFPAFF.

The chain recombines TRBV29-1 with TRBJ1-3; D is possibly TRBD1 (6 bases). The CDR3 is 13 residues long. Trimming left V 5 bases short and J 7 bases short, with 15 bases between. Germline-derived CDR1 and CDR2 are SQVTM and ANQGSEA. The CDR3 protein is CSVYQGSGNTIYF. The CDR3 coding sequence is TGCAGCGTTTACCAGGGGAGTGGGAACACCATATATTTT.

This chain links TRBV14 with TRBJ2-7, with 7 bases fitting TRBD1. V trimming: 6 bases; J trimming: 6 bases; junction bases outside the gene matches: 8. The CDR3 runs to 13 residues. Germline V gene lookup returns CDR1 SGHDN and CDR2 FVKESK. DNA of the CDR3: TGTGCCAGCAGACAATACAGGGGCAGCGAGCAGTACTTC. Protein: CASRQYRGSEQYF.

This clone has only one observation. CDR3 protein: CASSRLDYEQFF. The CDR3 region has the DNA TGCGCCAGCAGCCGACTAGACTATGAGCAGTTCTTC. V usage is TRBV5-1 and J usage is TRBJ2-1; D might be TRBD2 (6 bases). This CDR3 contains 12 residues. V lost 4 bases and J lost 8, with 10 bases in between. The germline CDR1 and CDR2 sequences are SGHRS and YFSETQ.

This clone was picked up one time. The V call is TRBV5-1, the J call TRBJ2-3; a possible D gene is TRBD2 (6 bases). Germline-derived CDR1 and CDR2 are SGHRS and YFSETQ. The CDR3 loop spans 14 amino acids. Deletions cut 3 bases from V and 2 bases from J, with 10 bases between. CDR3 coding DNA: TGCGCCAGCAGCTCGGGGGTGAACACAGATACGCAGTATTTT. It encodes CASSSGVNTDTQYF.

Comment on this clone: A much more abundant neighbour one base away suggests this may be a read error. The gene calls are TRBV30 and TRBJ2-3; 7 nucleotides line up with TRBD2. This CDR3 region has 14 residues. Germline V gene data show CDR1 as GTSNPN and CDR2 as SVGIG (reference sequence). V dropped 2 bases and J dropped 1; count of bases not matched to a gene: 3. The CDR3 coding sequence is TGTGCCTGGAGTAGGGCGGGAGGCACAGATACGCAGTATTTT. This encodes CAWSRAGGTDTQYF. Filled out from reference TRBV30 and TRBJ2-3, the complete variable domain reads SQTIHQWPATLVQPVGSPLSLECTVEGTSNPNLYWYRQAAGRGLQLLFYSVGIGQISSEVPQNLSASRPQDRQFILSSKKLLLSDSGFYLCAWSRAGGTDTQYFGPGTRLTVL.

In its sample, this clone was seen once. The rearrangement joins TRBV2 to TRBJ2-7; D is perhaps TRBD1 or TRBD2 (5 bases each). Germline assignment: CDR1 SNHLY and CDR2 FYNNEI. The CDR3 covers 13 residues. The germline V and J ends were trimmed by 4 bases and 6 bases, with 13 bases remaining between them. In DNA, the CDR3 is TGTGCCAGCAGTGTCGAGGGGTTGACCGAGCAGTACTTC. Translating gives CASSVEGLTEQYF.

At least ten counts were recorded for this clone. The V and J genes are TRBV6-5 and TRBJ2-7; 9 positions agree with TRBD1. With V trimmed by 6 bases and J by 5 bases, 2 bases remained unmatched. Germline V gene sequence: CDR1 MNHEY, CDR2 SVGAGI. The CDR3 runs 12 residues. Here the CDR3 reads CASRTGGDEQYF. The CDR3 DNA reads TGTGCCAGCAGGACAGGGGGAGACGAGCAGTACTTC.

CDR3 region: CASSFSGDDGYTF. CDR3 DNA sequence: TGCGCCAGCAGCTTTAGCGGGGACGACGGCTACACCTTC. The genes are TRBV5-1 and TRBJ1-2; D may be TRBD1 (5 bases). V was trimmed by 2 bases and J by 8 bases, leaving 13 bases between them. The CDR3 sequence is 13 residues long. Germline V gene lookup returns CDR1 SGHRS and CDR2 YFSETQ.

The chain links TRBV14 to TRBJ1-5, with unresolved D. CDR1 is SGHDN and CDR2 is FVKESK in the germline V gene. V lost 1 base, J lost 7 bases, and 14 bases lay in between. The CDR3 sequence is 15 residues long. CDR3 sequence reads: CASSQVRGPGQPQHF. The CDR3 nucleotides read TGTGCCAGCAGCCAAGTACGAGGTCCGGGGCAGCCCCAGCATTTT.

CDR3 residues: CASSYREGAYEQYF. The CDR3 DNA follows: TGTGCCAGCAGTTACAGGGAAGGAGCCTACGAGCAGTACTTC. The V call is TRBV6-5, the J call TRBJ2-7; D uncertain. The CDR3 contains 14 residues. V dropped 2 bases and J dropped 2 bases, with 10 bases sitting between them. Germline values: CDR1 MNHEY, CDR2 SVGAGI.

The rearrangement links TRBV11-2 to TRBJ2-1; 8 bases agree with TRBD2. Germline CDR1 is SGHAT and CDR2 is FQNNGV. J gave up 0 bases and V 6 bases, and 7 bases lay outside the gene matches. The length of the CDR3 is 16 residues. As DNA, the CDR3 is TGTGCCAGCAGACCCCTAGCGGGTAGCTCCTACAATGAGCAGTTCTTC. It codes for CASRPLAGSSYNEQFF.

This clone was observed a few times. The chain carries TRBV10-2 and TRBJ2-6, with TRBD1 matching 7 bases. Looked up from germline, CDR1 is WSHSY and CDR2 is SAAADI. Trimming at V came to 5 bases and at J to 0 bases, leaving 7 bases not matched to a gene. This CDR3 is 17 amino acids long. CDR3 sequence: CASSMTGIFSGANVLTF. DNA for the CDR3: TGCGCCAGCAGTATGACAGGGATATTCTCTGGGGCCAACGTCCTGACTTTC.

The chain joins TRBV20-1 to TRBJ1-1; D is undetermined. CDR1 and CDR2 (germline): DFQATT, SNEGSKA (reference sequence). This CDR3 is 9 amino acids long. The CDR3 DNA reads as TGCACCCCAAACACTGAAGCTTTCTTT. Translated: CTPNTEAFF.

The chain uses TRBV4-1 and TRBJ2-5; D is possibly TRBD2 (5 bases). Germline-derived CDR1 and CDR2 are MGHRA and YSYEKL. This CDR3 comprises 17 residues. V lost 1 base, J lost 2 bases, and 17 bases lay in between. DNA for the CDR3: TGCGCCAGCAGCCAAGTTCCCTCTGGAAGCGGACAAGAGACCCAGTACTTC. Residues: CASSQVPSGSGQETQYF.